This TCR beta chain was found in a study of T cells in Graves' hyperthyroidism and ophthalmopathy. General study findings and limits: Ophthalmopathy was predicted by the model a median of roughly 6.7 months ahead of onset. Most thyroid-expanded clonotypes above 0.001 were also found in blood.

TCR beta CDR3 regions were amplified from RNA transcripts. In the first-round RT-PCR of the TCR CDR3, the HTBI primer set was used. TCRdb analysed the multiplex PCR reads with MiXCR anew, one entry per CDR3 protein. The sample has around 200,000 distinct CDR3 sequences, roughly 18% seen once. Remarks on this clonotype: Its target is not known.

The CDR3 is 16 residues long. Trimming removed 5 bases from V and 6 bases from J, with 23 bases in between. Germline CDR1 MNHEY, CDR2 SMNVEV (reference sequence). The TCR originated in a man in his forties or fifties with Graves' hyperthyroidism. Material for sequencing was blood. The J gene is TRBJ2-7, the V gene TRBV27; D is perhaps TRBD1 (7 bases). CDR3 sequence (DNA): TGTGCCAGCAGTAACCTACGCGGGACAGAAAAGGGCGAGCAGTACTTC. Its protein product is CASSNLRGTEKGEQYF.